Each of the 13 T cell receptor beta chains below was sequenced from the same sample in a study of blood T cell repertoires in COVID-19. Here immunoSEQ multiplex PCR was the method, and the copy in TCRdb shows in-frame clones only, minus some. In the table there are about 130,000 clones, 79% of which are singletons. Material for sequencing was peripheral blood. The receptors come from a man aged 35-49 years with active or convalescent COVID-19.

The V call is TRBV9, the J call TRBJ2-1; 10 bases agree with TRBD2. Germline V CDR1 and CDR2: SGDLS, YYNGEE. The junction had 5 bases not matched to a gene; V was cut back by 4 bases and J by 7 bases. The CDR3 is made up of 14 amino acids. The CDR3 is CASSPGLAENEQFF. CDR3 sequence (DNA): TGTGCCAGCAGCCCTGGACTAGCGGAAAATGAGCAGTTCTTC.

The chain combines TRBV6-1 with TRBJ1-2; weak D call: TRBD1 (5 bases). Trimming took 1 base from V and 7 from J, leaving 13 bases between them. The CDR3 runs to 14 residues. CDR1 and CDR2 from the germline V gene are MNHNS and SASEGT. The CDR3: CASSEGQLNRGYTF. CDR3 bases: TGTGCCAGCAGTGAAGGACAGTTGAATCGTGGCTACACCTTC.

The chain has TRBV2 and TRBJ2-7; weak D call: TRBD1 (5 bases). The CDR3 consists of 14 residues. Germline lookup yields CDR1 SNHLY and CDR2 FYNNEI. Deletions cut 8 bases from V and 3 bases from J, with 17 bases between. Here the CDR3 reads CASPPGPGRYEQYF. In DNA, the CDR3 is TGTGCCAGCCCCCCCGGCCCAGGGCGCTACGAGCAGTACTTC.

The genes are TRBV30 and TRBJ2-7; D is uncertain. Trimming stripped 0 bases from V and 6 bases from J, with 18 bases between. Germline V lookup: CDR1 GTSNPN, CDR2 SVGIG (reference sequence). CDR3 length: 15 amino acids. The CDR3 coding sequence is TGTGCCTGGAGTGTACTAAGAGTGAGAAGTTCCGAGCAGTACTTC. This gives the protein CAWSVLRVRSSEQYF.

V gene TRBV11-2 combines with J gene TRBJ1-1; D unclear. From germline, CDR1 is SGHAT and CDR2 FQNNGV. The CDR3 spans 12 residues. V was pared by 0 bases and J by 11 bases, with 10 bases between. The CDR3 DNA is TGTGCCAGCAGCTTAGAGGGGTCGGGGGCTTTCTTT. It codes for CASSLEGSGAFF.

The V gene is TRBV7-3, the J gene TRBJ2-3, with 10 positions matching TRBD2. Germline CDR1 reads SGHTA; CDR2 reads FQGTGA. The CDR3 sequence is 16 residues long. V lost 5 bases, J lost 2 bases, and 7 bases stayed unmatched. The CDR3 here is CASSLGLAETTDTQYF. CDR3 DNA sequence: TGTGCCAGCAGCCTTGGACTAGCGGAAACCACAGATACGCAGTATTTT.

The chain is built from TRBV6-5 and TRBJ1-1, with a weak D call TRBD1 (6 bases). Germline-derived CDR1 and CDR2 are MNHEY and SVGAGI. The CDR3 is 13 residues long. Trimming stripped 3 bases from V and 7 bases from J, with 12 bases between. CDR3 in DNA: TGTGCCAGCAGTTATTGGGACACTAATGAAGCTTTCTTT. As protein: CASSYWDTNEAFF.

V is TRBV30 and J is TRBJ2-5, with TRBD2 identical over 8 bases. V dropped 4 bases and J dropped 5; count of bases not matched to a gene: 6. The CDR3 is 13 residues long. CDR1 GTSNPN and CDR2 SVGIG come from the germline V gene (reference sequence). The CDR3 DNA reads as TGTGCCTGGACGGGAGGGCGAGAGGAGACCCAGTACTTC. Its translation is CAWTGGREETQYF.

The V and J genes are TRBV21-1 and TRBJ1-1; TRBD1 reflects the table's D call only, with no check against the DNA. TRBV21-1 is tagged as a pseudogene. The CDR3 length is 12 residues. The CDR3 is CASSLRAAEAFF. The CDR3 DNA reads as TGTGCCAGCAGCCTCAGGGCTGCTGAAGCTTTCTTT.

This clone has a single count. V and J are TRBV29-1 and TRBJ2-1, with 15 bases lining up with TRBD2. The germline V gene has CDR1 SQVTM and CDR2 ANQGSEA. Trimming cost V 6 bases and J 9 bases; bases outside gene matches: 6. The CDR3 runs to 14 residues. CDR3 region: CSVEGLAGGVEQFF. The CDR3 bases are TGCAGCGTCGAGGGACTAGCGGGAGGAGTTGAGCAGTTCTTC.

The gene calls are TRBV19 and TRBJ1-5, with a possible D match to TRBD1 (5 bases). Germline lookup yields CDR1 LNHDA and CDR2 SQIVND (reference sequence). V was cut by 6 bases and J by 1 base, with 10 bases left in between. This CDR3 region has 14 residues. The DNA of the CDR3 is TGTGCCAGTAGGGACACGAGGAGCAATCAGCCCCAGCATTTT. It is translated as CASRDTRSNQPQHF.

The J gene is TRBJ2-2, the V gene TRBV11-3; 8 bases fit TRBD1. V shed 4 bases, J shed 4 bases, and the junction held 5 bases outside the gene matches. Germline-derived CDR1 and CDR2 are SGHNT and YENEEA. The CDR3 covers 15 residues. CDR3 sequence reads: CASSWTGSSTGELFF. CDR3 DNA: TGTGCCAGCAGCTGGACAGGGTCCAGCACCGGGGAGCTGTTTTTT.

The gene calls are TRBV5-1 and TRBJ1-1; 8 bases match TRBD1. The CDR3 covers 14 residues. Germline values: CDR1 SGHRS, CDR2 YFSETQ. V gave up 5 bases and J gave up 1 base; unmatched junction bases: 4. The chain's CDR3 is CASRTGGPNTEAFF. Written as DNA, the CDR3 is TGCGCCAGCAGAACAGGGGGGCCGAACACTGAAGCTTTCTTT.